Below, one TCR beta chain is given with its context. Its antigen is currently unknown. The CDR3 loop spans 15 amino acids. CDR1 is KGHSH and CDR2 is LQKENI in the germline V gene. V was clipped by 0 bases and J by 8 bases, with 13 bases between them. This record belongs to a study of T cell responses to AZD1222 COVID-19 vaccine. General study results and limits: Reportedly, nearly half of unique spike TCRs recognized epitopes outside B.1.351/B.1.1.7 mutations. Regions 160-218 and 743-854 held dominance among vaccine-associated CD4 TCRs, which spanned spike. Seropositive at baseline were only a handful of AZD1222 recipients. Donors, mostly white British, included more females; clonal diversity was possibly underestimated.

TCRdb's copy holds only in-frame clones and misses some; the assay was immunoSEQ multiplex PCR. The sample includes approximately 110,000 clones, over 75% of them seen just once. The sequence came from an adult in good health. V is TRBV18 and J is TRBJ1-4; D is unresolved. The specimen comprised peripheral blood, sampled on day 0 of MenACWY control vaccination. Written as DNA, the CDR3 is TGTGCCAGCTCACCACCGGATACCTTAGGGGAAAAACTGTTTTTT. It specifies CASSPPDTLGEKLFF.